This entry lists 4 T cell receptor beta chains sequenced from one sample in a study of identifying expanded T cells in peripheral blood. Using immunoSEQ multiplex PCR, the repertoire was profiled, and TCRdb retains in-frame clones only, with some absent. Of 120,000 or so clones listed, approximately 84% are singletons. Sequencing was carried out using blood. The receptors were sampled from a person aged 18-70 years in good health.

The chain is built from TRBV19 and TRBJ1-2; TRBD1 is a possible D gene (5 bases). Looked up from germline, CDR1 is LNHDA and CDR2 is SQIVND (reference sequence). V was clipped by 0 bases and J by 8 bases, with 13 bases between them. The CDR3 consists of 14 residues. CDR3 sequence reads: CASSIEAGIFGYTF. CDR3 coding DNA: TGTGCCAGTAGTATAGAGGCAGGGATATTCGGCTACACCTTC.

This clone occurred once. The chain uses TRBV30 and TRBJ2-3; 8 positions match TRBD1. V dropped 3 bases and J dropped 1; count of bases not matched to a gene: 3. Per the germline V gene, CDR1 is GTSNPN and CDR2 is SVGIG (reference sequence). This CDR3 is built from 14 residues. The CDR3 here is CAWSEGQGTDTQYF. CDR3 bases: TGTGCCTGGAGCGAGGGACAGGGCACAGATACGCAGTATTTT.

The V gene is TRBV18, the J gene TRBJ2-7; tentatively, D is TRBD2 (6 bases). V lost 3 bases to trimming and J lost 3 bases, with 15 bases between them. CDR3 length equals 15 residues. Germline V gives CDR1 KGHSH, CDR2 LQKENI. This chain's CDR3 is CASSPNPGLNYEQYF. The CDR3 nucleotides read TGTGCCAGCTCACCCAACCCGGGACTGAACTACGAGCAGTACTTC.

This rearrangement joins TRBV11-3 to TRBJ1-1; 10 positions agree with TRBD1. The CDR3 covers 17 residues. Germline V gene data show CDR1 as SGHNT and CDR2 as YENEEA. V was pared by 5 bases and J by 3 bases, with 12 bases of the junction left unmatched. The CDR3 is CASSPGTGERRDTEAFF. The CDR3 region has the DNA TGTGCCAGCAGCCCCGGGACAGGGGAGCGCCGGGACACTGAAGCTTTCTTT.